A single sample is the source of the 14 T cell receptor beta chains below, sequenced in a study of technical replicates of blood from four donors. This table comes from immunoSEQ multiplex PCR, and its TCRdb copy is limited to in-frame clones, with some not included. The sample records about 79,000 clones, 94% being singletons. Material: T cells isolated from PBMCs. The source is a human donor in good health.

The chain joins TRBV5-1 to TRBJ2-1; tentatively, D is TRBD1 (5 bases). The V end lost 4 bases, the J end lost 4 bases, and 15 bases lay between the germline ends. The CDR3 totals 15 residues. Germline CDR1 reads SGHRS; CDR2 reads YFSETQ. In DNA, the CDR3 is TGCGCCAGCAGCACGGACATTGTGGGGTACAATGAGCAGTTCTTC. Translating gives CASSTDIVGYNEQFF.

This chain uses TRBV28 with TRBJ1-5; D remains ambiguous. The length of the CDR3 is 14 residues. Germline V lookup: CDR1 MDHEN, CDR2 SYDVKM. Trimming took off 8 bases at V and 3 bases at J, with 14 bases between the two ends. The CDR3 DNA reads TGTGCCAGCCAAAGACGAGGGAACAATCAGCCCCAGCATTTT. This codes for CASQRRGNNQPQHF.

The chain couples TRBV4-1 to TRBJ2-1; TRBD2 might be the D (6 bases). Per germline, CDR1 MGHRA and CDR2 YSYEKL. The CDR3 loop spans 15 amino acids. V gave up 7 bases and J gave up 3 bases, with 16 bases separating them. The CDR3 sequence: CASTPVGGNYNEQFF. CDR3 DNA: TGCGCCAGCACCCCAGTTGGGGGGAACTACAATGAGCAGTTCTTC.

This chain links TRBV12-5 with TRBJ1-5; TRBD1 aligns across 9 bases. Trimming removed 2 bases from V and 5 bases from J; junction bases left unmatched: 4. Germline lookup yields CDR1 LGHNT and CDR2 FRNRAP. The CDR3 is 15 residues long. The CDR3 is CASGLLRTGDQPQHF. The CDR3 region has the DNA TGTGCTAGTGGTTTGCTGAGGACAGGGGATCAGCCCCAGCATTTT. The full variable domain, rest sourced from reference TRBV12-5 and TRBJ1-5, is DARVTQTPRHKVTEMGQEVTMRCQPILGHNTVFWYRQTMMQGLELLAYFRNRAPLDDSGMPKDRFSAEMPDATLATLKIQPSEPRDSAVYFCASGLLRTGDQPQHFGDGTRLSIL.

The chain carries TRBV29-1 and TRBJ2-1; D possibly corresponds to TRBD1 (6 bases). In germline, CDR1 is SQVTM, CDR2 ANQGSEA. The V end lost 8 bases, the J end lost 14 bases, and 19 bases lay between the germline ends. This CDR3 contains 11 residues. The CDR3 loop is CSSGQPHHEFF. The CDR3 DNA is TGCAGCTCTGGACAGCCGCACCATGAGTTCTTC.

The V call is TRBV29-1, the J call TRBJ2-7, with D maybe TRBD1 (5 bases). Trimming removed 6 bases from V and 1 base from J, with 13 bases in between. The CDR3 loop spans 13 amino acids. The germline V gene encodes CDR1 SQVTM and CDR2 ANQGSEA. The CDR3 nucleotides are TGCAGCGTAATAACGGACAAATCCTACGAGCAGTACTTC. The encoded protein is CSVITDKSYEQYF.

This sequence joins TRBV4-1 and TRBJ2-5; 11 bases match TRBD1. Germline assignment: CDR1 MGHRA and CDR2 YSYEKL. The CDR3 spans 16 residues. V trimming: 3 bases; J trimming: 5 bases; junction bases outside the gene matches: 8. The CDR3 DNA sequence: TGCGCCAGCAGCCAGGGGGACAGGGGGAAGGAGGAGACCCAGTACTTC. Amino acid sequence: CASSQGDRGKEETQYF.

DNA of the CDR3: TGTGCCAGCAGGTATACAGGGGTCAATGAGCAGTTCTTC. This sequence encodes CASRYTGVNEQFF. V is TRBV7-9 and J is TRBJ2-1, with 7 bases that match TRBD1. This CDR3 comprises 13 residues. V lost 6 bases and J lost 6; bases outside the gene matches: 5. In germline, CDR1 is SEHNR, CDR2 FQNEAQ (reference sequence).

This chain uses TRBV7-2 with TRBJ1-1; a possible D gene is TRBD1 (5 bases). Deletions cut 1 base from V and 11 bases from J, with 17 bases between. The CDR3 has 14 amino acids. Germline CDR1 is SGHTA and CDR2 is FQGNSA. The CDR3 bases are TGTGCCAGCAGCTTAGGAGGGACTCTTAAGATTGCTTTCTTT. Its translation is CASSLGGTLKIAFF.

V gene TRBV25-1 combines with J gene TRBJ2-5, with 9 bases fitting TRBD2. Germline values: CDR1 MGHDK, CDR2 SYGVNS. This CDR3 is 17 amino acids long. Trimming cost V 5 bases and J 5 bases; bases outside gene matches: 15. The CDR3 is CASSPELRLAGWETQYF. DNA of the CDR3: TGTGCCAGCAGTCCCGAATTACGGCTAGCGGGGTGGGAGACCCAGTACTTC.

This chain links TRBV6-5 with TRBJ2-1, with D uncertain. Trimming stripped 4 bases from V and 5 bases from J, with 6 bases between. Germline assignment: CDR1 MNHEY and CDR2 SVGAGI. This CDR3 is 12 amino acids long. CDR3 sequence (DNA): TGTGCCAGCAGTTCCCGGGACAATGAGCAGTTCTTC. Protein sequence: CASSSRDNEQFF.

The V and J genes are TRBV11-1 and TRBJ2-3; unclear D gene. The length of the CDR3 is 12 residues. V was shortened by 0 bases and J by 5 bases, with 3 bases between the two germline ends. Germline CDR1 SGHAT, CDR2 FQDESV (reference sequence). CDR3: CASSLAQDTQYF. The CDR3 coding sequence is TGTGCCAGCAGCTTAGCACAAGATACGCAGTATTTT. Using reference TRBV11-1 and TRBJ2-3 for the parts outside the CDR3, the full variable domain is EAEVAQSPRYKITEKSQAVAFWCDPISGHATLYWYRQILGQGPELLVQFQDESVVDDSQLPKDRFSAERLKGVDSTLKIQPAELGDSAMYLCASSLAQDTQYFGPGTRLTVL.

A few counts support this clone. The V call is TRBV6-5, the J call TRBJ1-1; 7 nucleotides align to TRBD1. The CDR3 has 14 residues. CDR1 is MNHEY and CDR2 is SVGAGI in the germline V gene. The V gene end was trimmed by 4 bases and the J gene end by 4 bases; junction bases not matched to a gene: 6. CDR3: CASSWIQGRTEAFF. CDR3 DNA: TGTGCCAGCAGTTGGATACAGGGGCGCACTGAAGCTTTCTTT.

V usage is TRBV30 and J usage is TRBJ1-5; 8 bases line up with TRBD1. J lost 4 bases, V lost 4 bases, and 6 bases had no gene match. There are 14 residues in the CDR3. Germline V gene lookup returns CDR1 GTSNPN and CDR2 SVGIG (reference sequence). The DNA of the CDR3 is TGTGCCTGGACCAGAGACAGGGGAAATCAGCCCCAGCATTTT. Protein product: CAWTRDRGNQPQHF.